The 25 T cell receptor beta chains reported below all come from one sample, sequenced in a study of blood T cell repertoires in COVID-19. The data were produced by immunoSEQ multiplex PCR, yet TCRdb's version contains in-frame clones alone and is incomplete. This sample carries 35,000 or so clones, 70% to 90% of them seen once, and the ten largest clones take about 61%. The specimen sequenced was peripheral blood. These receptors were obtained from an older man with acute or convalescent COVID-19.

The chain uses TRBV18 and TRBJ2-3, with TRBD2 matching over 9 bases. V shed 0 bases, J shed 6 bases, and the junction held 10 bases outside the gene matches. The germline V gene encodes CDR1 KGHSH and CDR2 LQKENI. The CDR3 length is 17 residues. DNA of the CDR3: TGTGCCAGCTCACCACCCGGAGCGGGGGGTTTCGGGGATACGCAGTATTTT. This sequence encodes CASSPPGAGGFGDTQYF.

The chain joins TRBV6-5 to TRBJ2-2, with D possibly being TRBD2 (5 bases). V shed 5 bases and J shed 3 bases, with 13 bases lying between them. The CDR3 runs 15 residues. Looked up from germline, CDR1 is MNHEY and CDR2 is SVGAGI. This chain's CDR3 is CASSSRPGDTGELFF. The CDR3 nucleotides read TGTGCCAGCAGTAGCAGGCCCGGGGACACCGGGGAGCTGTTTTTT.

The chain carries TRBV6-2 or TRBV6-3 and TRBJ2-1; the D gene is possibly TRBD2 (6 bases). CDR1 MNHEY and CDR2 SVGEGT come from the germline V gene. The ends were cut back, 6 bases at V and 3 bases at J, with 12 bases in the middle. The CDR3 extends over 14 amino acids. In nucleotides, the CDR3 is TGTGCCAGCAGCTCGGGACTCCTCTACAATGAGCAGTTCTTC. Encoded protein: CASSSGLLYNEQFF.

The chain combines TRBV2 with TRBJ2-7; the match to TRBD1 covers 7 bases. The CDR3 sequence is 14 residues long. Germline loops: CDR1 SNHLY, CDR2 FYNNEI. The trim removed 6 bases at V and 5 bases at J, leaving 10 bases unmatched. CDR3 DNA sequence: TGTGCCAGCAGGGTAACAGGGGTAGCCCACGAGCAGTACTTC. Residues: CASRVTGVAHEQYF.

The sample holds one count of this clone. V is TRBV7-2 and J is TRBJ1-2; D ambiguous. V dropped 4 bases and J dropped 1 base, with 10 bases sitting between them. The length of the CDR3 is 14 residues. Germline V CDR1 and CDR2: SGHTA, FQGNSA. This chain's CDR3 is CASSYTRDNYGYTF. The CDR3 DNA reads as TGTGCCAGCAGCTACACGCGGGATAACTATGGCTACACCTTC. The whole variable domain, filled in from reference TRBV7-2 and TRBJ1-2, reads GAGVSQSPSNKVTEKGKDVELRCDPISGHTALYWYRQSLGQGLEFLIYFQGNSAPDKSGLPSDRFSAERTGGSVSTLTIQRTQQEDSAVYLCASSYTRDNYGYTFGSGTRLTVV.

The chain employs TRBV6-2 or TRBV6-3 and TRBJ2-1; 9 bases are shared with TRBD1. This CDR3 is built from 14 residues. Germline CDR1 reads MNHEY; CDR2 reads SVGEGT. J lost 12 bases, V lost 6 bases, and 12 bases had no gene match. The CDR3 DNA follows: TGTGCCAGCAGCCTCCCGGGACAGGGCGAGGTGCAGTTCTTC. Its translation is CASSLPGQGEVQFF.

This clone was observed a few times. The V call is TRBV5-1, the J call TRBJ1-2; perhaps TRBD1 as D (6 bases). From germline, CDR1 is SGHRS and CDR2 YFSETQ. V was pared by 4 bases and J by 6 bases, with 16 bases between. The CDR3 consists of 14 residues. The chain's CDR3 is CASSGLQGGNGYTF. As DNA, the CDR3 is TGCGCCAGCAGCGGTTTACAGGGAGGGAATGGCTACACCTTC.

The J gene is TRBJ2-1, the V gene TRBV6-2 or TRBV6-3; 13 bases agree with TRBD2. Per germline, CDR1 MNHEY and CDR2 SVGEGT. The V gene end was trimmed by 2 bases and the J gene end by 7 bases; junction bases not matched to a gene: 11. CDR3 size: 18 residues. CDR3 loop: CASSYPTSGRSSGNEQFF. The DNA of the CDR3 is TGTGCCAGCAGTTACCCGACTAGCGGGAGGTCAAGTGGAAATGAGCAGTTCTTC.

This chain links TRBV6-5 with TRBJ1-5; tentative D call: TRBD1 (5 bases). The germline gives CDR1 MNHEY, CDR2 SVGAGI. Trimming shortened V by 6 bases and J by 6 bases, and 15 bases separated the two germline ends. The CDR3 contains 14 residues. CDR3 DNA sequence: TGTGCCAGCAGATTTCGGGGGGGAAGTCAGCCCCAGCATTTT. Residues: CASRFRGGSQPQHF.

V usage is TRBV6-6 and J usage is TRBJ2-5; 9 positions match TRBD1. Germline V gene sequence: CDR1 MNHNY, CDR2 SVGAGI (reference sequence). J was trimmed by 3 bases and V by 2 bases; bases with no gene match: 4. The CDR3 has 15 amino acids. The CDR3 region has the DNA TGTGCCAGCAGTTACCCCGGACAGGGGAAAGAGACCCAGTACTTC. Protein sequence: CASSYPGQGKETQYF.

This chain links TRBV4-1 with TRBJ1-5, with D hard to call. Trimming removed 4 bases from V and 4 bases from J, with 8 bases in between. The CDR3 length is 13 residues. The V gene's germline CDR1 is MGHRA and CDR2 YSYEKL. CDR3: CASSPWANQPQHF. CDR3 DNA: TGCGCCAGCAGCCCCTGGGCGAATCAGCCCCAGCATTTT.

In this sample, this clone turned up a few times. The chain carries TRBV19 and TRBJ1-3; no firm D call. The germline CDR1 and CDR2 sequences are LNHDA and SQIVND (reference sequence). Trimming cost V 11 bases and J 0 bases, with 17 bases left between them. The CDR3 runs to 15 residues. CDR3 nucleotides: TGTGCCGGCATGACGCGGGGAGGCTCTGGAAACACCATATATTTT. It translates to CAGMTRGGSGNTIYF.

The chain joins TRBV7-9 to TRBJ2-7; no definite D call. Germline CDR1 and CDR2: SEHNR and FQNEAQ (reference sequence). The CDR3 is 12 residues long. V was cut by 2 bases and J by 4 bases, with 6 bases left in between. The CDR3 DNA sequence: TGTGCCAGCAGCTTAACAGATTACGAGCAGTACTTC. Translation: CASSLTDYEQYF. Filled out from reference TRBV7-9 and TRBJ2-7, the complete variable domain reads DTGVSQNPRHKITKRGQNVTFRCDPISEHNRLYWYRQTLGQGPEFLTYFQNEAQLEKSRLLSDRFSAERPKGSFSTLEIQRTEQGDSAMYLCASSLTDYEQYFGPGTRLTVT.

The rearrangement joins TRBV25-1 to TRBJ2-7; TRBD2 matches at 13 bases. Germline CDR1 is MGHDK and CDR2 is SYGVNS. The ends lost 4 bases at V and 4 bases at J; junction bases unmatched: 4. The CDR3 contains 15 residues. In nucleotides, the CDR3 is TGTGCCAGCAGTGCGGGACTAGCGGGAAATTACGAGCAGTACTTC. It yields the protein CASSAGLAGNYEQYF.

The rearrangement joins TRBV6-5 to TRBJ2-1, with TRBD2 identical over 8 bases. V gave up 4 bases and J gave up 8 bases; unmatched junction bases: 10. Germline CDR1 reads MNHEY; CDR2 reads SVGAGI. The CDR3 has 15 residues. CDR3 DNA sequence: TGTGCCAGCAGTTCCCGGGGGGGTTTGAGTGATGAGCAGTTCTTC. Protein: CASSSRGGLSDEQFF.

This clone was found a few times. The chain employs TRBV28 and TRBJ2-5, with TRBD2 matching 7 bases. CDR1 MDHEN and CDR2 SYDVKM come from the germline V gene. The CDR3 extends over 14 amino acids. With V trimmed by 7 bases and J by 5 bases, 10 bases remained unmatched. Written as DNA, the CDR3 is TGTGCCAGCACCAAACTAACTAGCGTGGAGACCCAGTACTTC. Translation: CASTKLTSVETQYF.

The chain is built from TRBV28 and TRBJ2-4; D perhaps matches TRBD1 (6 bases). The CDR3 runs 14 residues. Looked up from germline, CDR1 is MDHEN and CDR2 is SYDVKM. The V gene lost 10 bases and the J gene lost 4 bases, with 17 bases spanning the gap. The CDR3, as DNA: TGTGCCACCCAAAGACAGGACGAAAAAAACATTCAGTACTTC. The encoded protein is CATQRQDEKNIQYF.

V and J are TRBV4-1 and TRBJ2-2; 14 bases match TRBD2. Germline V gives CDR1 MGHRA, CDR2 YSYEKL. After removal of 1 base from V and 3 bases from J, the junction contained 7 bases not matched to a gene. This CDR3 is built from 19 residues. The CDR3 sequence is CASSQGGLAGVGYTGELFF. In DNA form, the CDR3 reads TGCGCCAGCAGCCAAGGGGGACTAGCGGGAGTTGGTTACACCGGGGAGCTGTTTTTT.

This sequence joins TRBV24-1 and TRBJ1-1, with TRBD1 identical over 8 bases. Germline assignment: CDR1 KGHDR and CDR2 SFDVKD. The trim removed 3 bases at V and 5 bases at J, leaving 7 bases unmatched. The CDR3 is 15 residues long. DNA for the CDR3: TGTGCCACCAGTGATCCAGGACAGGGTAGTACTGAAGCTTTCTTT. Its protein product is CATSDPGQGSTEAFF.

The chain employs TRBV4-3 and TRBJ1-1, with TRBD1 matching 7 bases. The CDR3 sequence is 13 residues long. The trim removed 4 bases at V and 7 bases at J, leaving 6 bases unmatched. The germline CDR1 and CDR2 sequences are LGHNA and YSLEER. The CDR3 spells CASSRNRGGEAFF. The CDR3 nucleotides are TGCGCCAGCAGCCGGAACAGGGGTGGTGAAGCTTTCTTT.

A single count supports this clone. V is TRBV7-2 and J is TRBJ2-3; 10 nucleotides match TRBD2. The V gene's germline CDR1 is SGHTA and CDR2 FQGNSA. J lost 14 bases, V lost 2 bases, and 13 bases had no gene match. This CDR3 has 15 residues. CDR3 nucleotides: TGTGCCAGCAGCTTAAACGGCCTAGCGGGAGTTTTTGGGTATTTT. Protein product: CASSLNGLAGVFGYF.

This chain joins TRBV30 and TRBJ1-2; D is possibly TRBD1 (5 bases). V lost 0 bases and J lost 3, with 17 bases in between. Germline V gives CDR1 GTSNPN, CDR2 SVGIG (reference sequence). There are 16 residues in the CDR3. Written as DNA, the CDR3 is TGTGCCTGGAGTGTACCACCCGGGGGGTCCTACTATGGCTACACCTTC. It translates to CAWSVPPGGSYYGYTF.

The table lists this clone with a few counts. Other DNA sequences in this sample translate to the same CDR3. This chain uses TRBV7-2 with TRBJ1-1, with D possibly TRBD1 on 6 matching bases. The CDR3 runs to 14 residues. Germline CDR1 SGHTA, CDR2 FQGNSA. The V end lost 3 bases, the J end lost 0 bases, and 8 bases lay between the germline ends. CDR3 in DNA: TGTGCCAGCAGCTTGGCAGGGGTGAACACTGAAGCTTTCTTT. Translated, it gives CASSLAGVNTEAFF.

CDR3 in amino acids: CASSLGRANTEAFF. The CDR3 nucleotides read TGTGCCAGCAGCTTAGGGCGGGCAAACACTGAAGCTTTCTTT. The genes are TRBV7-2 and TRBJ1-1; D unresolved. Germline assignment: CDR1 SGHTA and CDR2 FQGNSA. The CDR3 length is 14 residues. V gave up 1 base and J gave up 2 bases, with 8 bases separating them.

This clone qualifies as medium-sized (0.01 to 0.1%). The chain employs TRBV5-4 and TRBJ1-1; D gene uncertain. Trimming removed 4 bases at V and 3 bases at J, with 7 bases between. CDR1 and CDR2 from the germline V gene are SGHNT and YYREEE (reference sequence). The CDR3 totals 12 residues. The CDR3 sequence: CASSMQYTEAFF. CDR3 bases: TGTGCCAGCAGCATGCAGTACACTGAAGCTTTCTTT. Looking up the rest from reference TRBV5-4 and TRBJ1-1 gives the full variable domain: ETGVTQSPTHLIKTRGQQVTLRCSSQSGHNTVSWYQQALGQGPQFIFQYYREEENGRGNFPPRFSGLQFPNYSSELNVNALELDDSALYLCASSMQYTEAFFGQGTRLTVV.